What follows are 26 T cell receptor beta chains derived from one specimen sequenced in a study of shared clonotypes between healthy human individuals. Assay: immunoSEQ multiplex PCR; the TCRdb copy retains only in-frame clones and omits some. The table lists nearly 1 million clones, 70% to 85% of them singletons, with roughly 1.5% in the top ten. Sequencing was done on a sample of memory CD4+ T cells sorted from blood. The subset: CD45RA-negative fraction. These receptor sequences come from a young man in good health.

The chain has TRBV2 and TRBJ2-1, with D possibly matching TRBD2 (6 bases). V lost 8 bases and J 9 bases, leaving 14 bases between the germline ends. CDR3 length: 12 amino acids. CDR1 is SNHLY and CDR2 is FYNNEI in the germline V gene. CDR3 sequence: CASVGGGSEQFF. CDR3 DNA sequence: TGTGCCAGCGTCGGGGGAGGAAGTGAGCAGTTCTTC.

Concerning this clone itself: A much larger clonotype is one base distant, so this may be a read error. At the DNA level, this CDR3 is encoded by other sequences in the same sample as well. The CDR3 nucleotides are TGTGCCAGCAGCTGGGGAGAGACCCAGTACTTC. Translating it yields CASSWGETQYF. The chain employs TRBV7-2 and TRBJ2-5; D remains ambiguous. This CDR3 spans 11 amino acids. Germline V gives CDR1 SGHTA, CDR2 FQGNSA. Trimming removed 4 bases from V and 4 bases from J, with 4 bases in between.

In DNA form, the CDR3 reads TGTGCCAGCAGCTTAGGCCAGGGATACAATCAGCCCCAGCATTTT. Amino acids: CASSLGQGYNQPQHF. V is TRBV7-9 and J is TRBJ1-5; possibly TRBD1 for D (5 bases). This CDR3 is built from 15 residues. The germline CDR1 and CDR2 sequences are SEHNR and FQNEAQ (reference sequence). The germline V and J ends were trimmed by 1 base and 3 bases, with 10 bases remaining between them.

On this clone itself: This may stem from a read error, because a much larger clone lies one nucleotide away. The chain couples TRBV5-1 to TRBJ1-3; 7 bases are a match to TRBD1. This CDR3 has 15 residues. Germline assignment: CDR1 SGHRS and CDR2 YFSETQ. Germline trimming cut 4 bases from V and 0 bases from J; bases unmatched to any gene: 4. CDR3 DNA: TGCGCCAGCAGCGTGGGGACAGCCTCTGGAAACACCATATATTTT. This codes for CASSVGTASGNTIYF.

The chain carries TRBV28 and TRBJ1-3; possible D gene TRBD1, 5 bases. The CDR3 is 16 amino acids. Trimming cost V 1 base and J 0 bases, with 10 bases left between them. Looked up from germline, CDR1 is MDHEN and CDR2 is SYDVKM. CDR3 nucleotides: TGTGCCAGCAGTTTATCAGTGGGGCTCTCTGGAAACACCATATATTTT. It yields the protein CASSLSVGLSGNTIYF.

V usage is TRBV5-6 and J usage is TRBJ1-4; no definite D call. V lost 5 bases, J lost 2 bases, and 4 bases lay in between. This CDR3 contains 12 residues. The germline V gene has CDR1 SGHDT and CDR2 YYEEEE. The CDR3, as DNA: TGTGCCAGCAGTACGACTAATGAAAAACTGTTTTTT. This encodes CASSTTNEKLFF.

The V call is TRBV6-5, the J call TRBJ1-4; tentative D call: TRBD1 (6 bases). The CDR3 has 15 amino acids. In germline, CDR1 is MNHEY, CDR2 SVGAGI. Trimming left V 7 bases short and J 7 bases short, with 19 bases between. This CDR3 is CASTPGDILLEKLFF. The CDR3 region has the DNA TGTGCCAGCACCCCGGGGGACATCTTACTTGAAAAACTGTTTTTT.

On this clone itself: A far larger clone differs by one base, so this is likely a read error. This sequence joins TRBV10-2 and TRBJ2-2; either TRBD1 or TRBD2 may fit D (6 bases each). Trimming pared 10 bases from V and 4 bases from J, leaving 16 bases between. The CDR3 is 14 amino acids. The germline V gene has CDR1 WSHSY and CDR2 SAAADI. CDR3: CANREGTGTGELFF. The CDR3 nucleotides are TGCGCCAACAGGGAAGGGACTGGCACCGGGGAGCTGTTTTTT.

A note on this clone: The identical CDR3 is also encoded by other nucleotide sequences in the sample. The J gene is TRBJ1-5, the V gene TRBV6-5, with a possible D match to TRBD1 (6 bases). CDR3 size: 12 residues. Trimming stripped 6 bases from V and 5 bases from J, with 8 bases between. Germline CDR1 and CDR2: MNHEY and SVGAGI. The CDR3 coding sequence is TGTGCCAGCAGAGCAGGGGATCAGCCCCAGCATTTT. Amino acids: CASRAGDQPQHF.

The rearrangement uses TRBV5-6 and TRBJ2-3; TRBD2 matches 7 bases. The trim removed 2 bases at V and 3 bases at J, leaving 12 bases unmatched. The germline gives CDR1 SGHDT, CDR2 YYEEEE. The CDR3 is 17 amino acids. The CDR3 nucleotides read TGTGCCAGCAGCTTTAGCGGGTACGTGCTAAGAACAGATACGCAGTATTTT. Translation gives CASSFSGYVLRTDTQYF.

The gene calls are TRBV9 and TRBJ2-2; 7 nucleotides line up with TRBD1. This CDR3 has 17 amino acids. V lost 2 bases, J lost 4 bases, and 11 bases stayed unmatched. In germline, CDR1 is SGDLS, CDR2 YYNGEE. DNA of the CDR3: TGTGCCAGCAGCGTCGGAATACCGGGACAGCGCACCGGGGAGCTGTTTTTT. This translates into CASSVGIPGQRTGELFF.

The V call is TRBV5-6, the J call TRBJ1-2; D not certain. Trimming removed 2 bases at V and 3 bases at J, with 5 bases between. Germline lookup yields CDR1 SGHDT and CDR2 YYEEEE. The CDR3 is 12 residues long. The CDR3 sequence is CASSFGHYGYTF. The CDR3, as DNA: TGTGCCAGCAGCTTTGGCCACTATGGCTACACCTTC. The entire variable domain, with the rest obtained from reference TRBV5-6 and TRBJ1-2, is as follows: DAGVTQSPTHLIKTRGQQVTLRCSPKSGHDTVSWYQQALGQGPQFIFQYYEEEERQRGNFPDRFSGHQFPNYSSELNVNALLLGDSALYLCASSFGHYGYTFGSGTRLTVV.

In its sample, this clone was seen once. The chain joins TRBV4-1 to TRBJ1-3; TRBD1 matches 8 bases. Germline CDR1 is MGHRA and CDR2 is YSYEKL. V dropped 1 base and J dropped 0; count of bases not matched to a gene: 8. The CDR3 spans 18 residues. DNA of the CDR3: TGCGCCAGCAGCCAAGGACAGGGGCCTGGGTCCTCTGGAAACACCATATATTTT. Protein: CASSQGQGPGSSGNTIYF.

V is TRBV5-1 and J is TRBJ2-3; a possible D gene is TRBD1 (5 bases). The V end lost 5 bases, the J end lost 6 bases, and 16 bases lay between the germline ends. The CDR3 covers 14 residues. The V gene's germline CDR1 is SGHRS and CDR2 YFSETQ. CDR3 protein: CASRGQGRADTQYF. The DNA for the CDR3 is TGCGCCAGCAGGGGGCAGGGAAGAGCCGATACGCAGTATTTT.

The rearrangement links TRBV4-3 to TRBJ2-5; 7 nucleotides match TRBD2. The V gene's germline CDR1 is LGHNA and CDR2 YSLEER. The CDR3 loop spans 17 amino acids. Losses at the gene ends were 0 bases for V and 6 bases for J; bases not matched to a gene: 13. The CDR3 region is CASSQEVLAGRDQTQYF. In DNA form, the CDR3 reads TGCGCCAGCAGCCAAGAAGTTTTGGCAGGGAGGGATCAGACCCAGTACTTC.

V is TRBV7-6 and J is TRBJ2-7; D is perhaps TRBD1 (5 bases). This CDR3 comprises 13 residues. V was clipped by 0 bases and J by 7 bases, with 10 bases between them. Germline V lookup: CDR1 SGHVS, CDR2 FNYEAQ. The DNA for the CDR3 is TGTGCCAGCAGCTTAGCCCCTGGACAAGAGCAGTACTTC. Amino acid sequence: CASSLAPGQEQYF.

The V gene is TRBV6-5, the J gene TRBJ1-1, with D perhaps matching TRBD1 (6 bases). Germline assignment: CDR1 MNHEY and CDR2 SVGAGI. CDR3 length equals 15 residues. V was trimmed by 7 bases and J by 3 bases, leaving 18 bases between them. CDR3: CASTSGVQGYTEAFF. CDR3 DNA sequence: TGTGCCAGCACATCAGGGGTACAGGGCTACACTGAAGCTTTCTTT.

This CDR3 reads CASSSAGTGEAGEKLFF. In DNA form, the CDR3 reads TGTGCCAGCAGTTCCGCCGGGACAGGGGAGGCGGGTGAAAAACTGTTTTTT. This chain links TRBV28 with TRBJ1-4; 10 bases align to TRBD1. Looked up from germline, CDR1 is MDHEN and CDR2 is SYDVKM. The CDR3 length is 17 residues. The ends lost 4 bases at V and 7 bases at J; junction bases unmatched: 12.

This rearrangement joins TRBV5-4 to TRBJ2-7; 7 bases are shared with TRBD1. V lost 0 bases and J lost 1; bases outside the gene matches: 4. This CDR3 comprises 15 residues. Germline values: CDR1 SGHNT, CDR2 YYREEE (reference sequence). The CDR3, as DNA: TGTGCCAGCAGCTTGGAGCCAGGGGGTTCCTACGAGCAGTACTTC. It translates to CASSLEPGGSYEQYF. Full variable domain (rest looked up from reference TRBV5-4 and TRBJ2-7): ETGVTQSPTHLIKTRGQQVTLRCSSQSGHNTVSWYQQALGQGPQFIFQYYREEENGRGNFPPRFSGLQFPNYSSELNVNALELDDSALYLCASSLEPGGSYEQYFGPGTRLTVT.

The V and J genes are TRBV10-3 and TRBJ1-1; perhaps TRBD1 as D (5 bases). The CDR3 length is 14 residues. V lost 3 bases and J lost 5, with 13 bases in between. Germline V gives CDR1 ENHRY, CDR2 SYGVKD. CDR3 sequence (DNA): TGTGCCATCAGTGATTATGGGGGTCCTACTGAAGCTTTCTTT. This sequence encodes CAISDYGGPTEAFF.

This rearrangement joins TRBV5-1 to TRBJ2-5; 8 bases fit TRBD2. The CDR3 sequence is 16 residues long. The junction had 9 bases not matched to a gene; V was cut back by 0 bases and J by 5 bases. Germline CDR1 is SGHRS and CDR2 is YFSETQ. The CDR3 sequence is CASSLGAGTSSETQYF. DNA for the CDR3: TGCGCCAGCAGCTTGGGGGCCGGGACTAGTTCGGAGACCCAGTACTTC. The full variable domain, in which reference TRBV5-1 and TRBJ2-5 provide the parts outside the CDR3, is KAGVTQTPRYLIKTRGQQVTLSCSPISGHRSVSWYQQTPGQGLQFLFEYFSETQRNKGNFPGRFSGRQFSNSRSEMNVSTLELGDSALYLCASSLGAGTSSETQYFGPGTRLLVL.

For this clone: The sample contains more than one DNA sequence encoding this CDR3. The CDR3 DNA sequence: TGCGCCAGCAGCCTGGGACAGGGGGCCTACGAGCAGTACTTC. It encodes CASSLGQGAYEQYF. The chain joins TRBV5-1 to TRBJ2-7, with 11 bases lining up with TRBD1. Germline CDR1 is SGHRS and CDR2 is YFSETQ. The V gene end was trimmed by 4 bases and the J gene end by 2 bases; junction bases not matched to a gene: 2. The CDR3 is 14 residues long.

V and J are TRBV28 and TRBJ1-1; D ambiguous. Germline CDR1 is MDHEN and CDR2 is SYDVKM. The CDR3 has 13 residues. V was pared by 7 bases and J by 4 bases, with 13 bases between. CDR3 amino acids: CASKGGWVTEAFF. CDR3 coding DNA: TGTGCCAGCAAAGGAGGGTGGGTCACTGAAGCTTTCTTT.

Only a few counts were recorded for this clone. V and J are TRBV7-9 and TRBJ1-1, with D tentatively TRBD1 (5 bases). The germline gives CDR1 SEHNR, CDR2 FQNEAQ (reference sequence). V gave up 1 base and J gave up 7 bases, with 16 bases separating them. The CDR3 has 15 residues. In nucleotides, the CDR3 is TGTGCCAGCAGCTTAGGGGGCTCCGACAGTGGTGAAGCTTTCTTT. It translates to CASSLGGSDSGEAFF.

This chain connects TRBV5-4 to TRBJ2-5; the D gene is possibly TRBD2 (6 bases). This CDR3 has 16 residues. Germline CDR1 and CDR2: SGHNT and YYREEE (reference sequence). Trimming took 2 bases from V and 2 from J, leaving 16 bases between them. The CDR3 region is CASSLYSGGLQETQYF. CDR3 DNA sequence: TGTGCCAGCAGCTTATATAGCGGAGGCTTACAAGAGACCCAGTACTTC.

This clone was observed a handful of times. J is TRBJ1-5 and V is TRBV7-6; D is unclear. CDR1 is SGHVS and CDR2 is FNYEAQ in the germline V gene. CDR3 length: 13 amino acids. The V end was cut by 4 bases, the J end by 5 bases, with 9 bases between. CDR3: CASSSSRDQPQHF. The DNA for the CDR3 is TGTGCCAGCAGCTCCTCCCGGGATCAGCCCCAGCATTTT.